A selection of T cell receptor beta chains follows, all from one sample in a study of blood T cells in healthy people across ages. TCRdb processed the 5' RACE reads anew with MiXCR; each CDR3 protein has one entry. Of about 1.4 million distinct CDR3 sequences in the sample, approximately 59% were seen once. The source material was blood. The origin of the receptors is a man younger than 35 in good health. Each CDR3 is given with its conserved first and last residue. D genes are given only for firm matches. Not every row has a clone size; where given, it reads once, few, many or a size class.

>TRBJ1-2|.|16|.|TRBV4-1
TGCGCCAGCAGCCCCCGACGGCTTAAGACTAACTATGGCTACACCTTC
CASSPRRLKTNYGYTF
>TRBJ2-7|.|14|.|TRBV10-3
TGTGCCATCAGTGAGAGCCGGAGCTCCTACGAGCAGTACTTC
CAISESRSSYEQYF
>TRBJ2-7|TRBD1|16|.|TRBV27
TGTGCCAGCAGTCAACAGGGGCGAACCGGTCCCTACGAGCAGTACTTC
CASSQQGRTGPYEQYF
>TRBJ2-2|.|17|once|TRBV4-1
TGCGCCGGCAGCCACCCACGTAAAGGGGCGGACACCGGGGAGCTGTTTTTT
CAGSHPRKGADTGELFF
>TRBJ2-7|TRBD2|15|once|TRBV9
TGTGCCAGCAGCCCGGGAGGAGGAGGGGTTTACGGGCAGTACTTC
CASSPGGGGVYGQYF
>TRBJ1-2|.|12|.|TRBV29-1
TGCAGCGTTGAAGAGGGGGGGTATGGCTACAACTTC
CSVEEGGYGYNF
>TRBJ2-5|TRBD1|16|.|TRBV24-1
TGTGCCACCAGTGACCCGACAGGGTGGGACCAAGAGACCCAGTACTTC
CATSDPTGWDQETQYF
>TRBJ2-1|TRBD2|15|few|TRBV27
TGTGCCAGCAACCCCCGGGCGGGGGGGGGAAATGAGCAGTTCTTC
CASNPRAGGGNEQFF
>TRBJ2-6|.|15|many|TRBV6-2/TRBV6-3
TGTGCCAGCAGCCACGAGGGGTCTGGGGCCAACGTCCTGACTTTC
CASSHEGSGANVLTF
>TRBJ2-1|.|15|.|TRBV5-1
TGCGCCAGCAGCTTGATCGGGGCCTCCTACAATGAGCAGTTCTTC
CASSLIGASYNEQFF
>TRBJ2-3|TRBD1|14|.|TRBV28
TGTGCCAGCAGTTTACAGGGGGACACAGATACGCAGTATTTT
CASSLQGDTDTQYF
>TRBJ1-2|.|14|.|TRBV20-1
TGCAGTGCTAGACCGGGACCGCCGAGTTATGGCTACACCTTC
CSARPGPPSYGYTF
>TRBJ2-7|.|13|.|TRBV29-1
TGCAGCGTTCTGGCCAGCGAGAACTACGAGCAGTACTTC
CSVLASENYEQYF
>TRBJ2-7|TRBD2|15|.|TRBV7-8
TGTGCCAGCAGCCGGACTAGCGGGGGTATCGACGAGCAGTACTTC
CASSRTSGGIDEQYF
>TRBJ2-2|.|13|few|TRBV12-3/TRBV12-4
TGTGCCAGCGGGGCAGCGAACACCGGGGAGCTGTTTTTT
CASGAANTGELFF